These 3 T cell receptor beta chains share one sample of origin, sequenced in a study of cytomegalovirus exposure and HLA in healthy donors. 60 Vbeta and 13 Jbeta primers were used in PCR. Sequencing was performed with immunoSEQ multiplex PCR; in TCRdb, only in-frame clones are kept and a portion is missing. The table records some 120,000 clones, 65% to 80% of them present only once. Sequenced input: PBMCs. The receptor set was obtained from a human donor in good health.

The J gene is TRBJ1-2, the V gene TRBV7-2; D call uncertain. The CDR3 is 18 residues long. Germline loops: CDR1 SGHTA, CDR2 FQGNSA. V was clipped by 1 base and J by 8 bases, with 26 bases between them. The CDR3 bases are TGTGCCAGCAGCTTAGAAAGTTCGTTCCTTGCGGGTTTGGGAGGCTACACCTTC. Translated, it gives CASSLESSFLAGLGGYTF.

The CDR3 DNA reads as TGTGCCAGCAGTCCACGGACAGCCGATCAGCCCCAGCATTTT. This encodes CASSPRTADQPQHF. The chain joins TRBV27 to TRBJ1-5, with D perhaps matching TRBD1 (6 bases). The germline V gene has CDR1 MNHEY and CDR2 SMNVEV (reference sequence). The CDR3 covers 14 residues. V lost 5 bases and J lost 5, with 13 bases in between.

This clone was detected only once. The gene calls are TRBV28 and TRBJ2-5, with 9 positions matching TRBD2. The end of the DNA aligns better with TRBJ2-7, so the J call may be wrong. The CDR3 has 14 amino acids. In germline, CDR1 is MDHEN, CDR2 SYDVKM. The CDR3 loop reads CASSSPSGADEQYF. The CDR3 coding sequence is TGTGCCAGCAGTTCCCCTAGCGGGGCGGACGAGCAGTACTTC.